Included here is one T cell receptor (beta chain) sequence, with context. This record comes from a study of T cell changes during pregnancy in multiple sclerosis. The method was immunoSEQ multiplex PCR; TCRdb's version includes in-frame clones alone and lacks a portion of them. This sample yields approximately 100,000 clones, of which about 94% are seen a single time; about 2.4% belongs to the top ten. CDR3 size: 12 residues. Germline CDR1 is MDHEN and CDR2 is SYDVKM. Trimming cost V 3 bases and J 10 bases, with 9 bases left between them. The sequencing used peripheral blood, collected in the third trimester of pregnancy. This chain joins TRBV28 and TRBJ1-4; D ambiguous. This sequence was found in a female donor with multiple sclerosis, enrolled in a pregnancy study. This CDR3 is CASSLAVGKLFF. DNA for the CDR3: TGTGCCAGCAGTTTGGCTGTTGGAAAACTGTTTTTT.